This TCR beta chain was captured in a study of T-cell memory formation after mild COVID-19. The CDR3 totals 11 residues. Germline-derived CDR1 and CDR2 are SNHLY and FYNNEI. Trimming took off 4 bases at V and 6 bases at J, with 6 bases between the two ends. MiXCR, applied by TCRdb to the 5' RACE reads, yields one record per CDR3 protein. In the table there are some 150,000 distinct CDR3 sequences, almost 25% of which are singletons. The sequenced sample was PBMCs or a T cell subset sorted from them (not recorded which). This clonotype was obtained from an adult woman who had mild COVID-19 (a few samples of this study predate the infection). Cell type and time point are not known. J is TRBJ1-2 and V is TRBV2; D ambiguous. The CDR3 spells CASSVGNGYTF. CDR3 coding DNA: TGTGCCAGCAGTGTAGGGAATGGCTACACCTTC.